The 13 T cell receptor beta chains below were found in one sample sequenced in a study of monozygotic twins with inflammatory bowel disease. From the 5' RACE reads, TCRdb lists one entry per CDR3 protein and no DNA. The sample holds approximately 400,000 distinct CDR3 sequences. Sequenced material: blood. The receptors come from a human donor with ulcerative colitis or Crohn's disease, or a healthy co-twin of an affected twin (not recorded which).

The chain combines TRBV6-2 or TRBV6-3 with TRBJ1-5; TCRdb's assignment of TRBD1 cannot be checked, as there is no DNA. Germline values: CDR1 MNHEY, CDR2 SVGEGT. The CDR3 spans 14 residues. CDR3 loop: CASSFAGAGQPQHF.

This sequence joins TRBV12-3 or TRBV12-4 and TRBJ1-1; the D gene TCRdb calls, TRBD1, cannot be checked with no DNA. The CDR3 runs to 14 residues. This CDR3 is CASRLQGGNTEAFF.

CDR3 sequence: CASSLRVRTNYGYTF. The chain joins TRBV5-4 to TRBJ1-2. Germline V gene data show CDR1 as SGHNT and CDR2 as YYREEE (reference sequence). The CDR3 extends over 15 amino acids.

CDR3 in amino acids: CSAGQGRETQYF. The V and J genes are TRBV20-1 and TRBJ2-5; TCRdb indicates TRBD1, and absent DNA this call remains unverified. The CDR3 is 12 residues long. Germline loops: CDR1 DFQATT, CDR2 SNEGSKA (reference sequence).

The J gene is TRBJ1-1, the V gene TRBV7-9; TCRdb selects TRBD1, and the lack of DNA leaves this call unchecked. Germline assignment: CDR1 SEHNR and CDR2 FQNEAQ (reference sequence). This CDR3 has 13 residues. CDR3 residues: CASSSTGSTEAFF.

V is TRBV15 and J is TRBJ1-1; TCRdb outputs TRBD1, but without DNA this stays unchecked. Germline V lookup: CDR1 LNHNV, CDR2 YYDKDF (reference sequence). This CDR3 is built from 13 residues. The CDR3 sequence: CATNLGGNTEAFF.

V and J are TRBV5-1 and TRBJ2-7; TCRdb's D call of TRBD1 is untestable without DNA. Germline CDR1 is SGHRS and CDR2 is YFSETQ. This CDR3 contains 15 residues. The CDR3 loop is CASSLAHPGSHEQYF.

The V gene is TRBV4-1, the J gene TRBJ2-2. CDR1 is MGHRA and CDR2 is YSYEKL in the germline V gene. CDR3 length: 16 amino acids. The CDR3 sequence is CASSQDLQLSTGELFF.

The V and J genes are TRBV7-2 and TRBJ2-7; TCRdb returns TRBD2, unconfirmable since there is no DNA. The CDR3 is made up of 13 amino acids. Germline assignment: CDR1 SGHTA and CDR2 FQGNSA. The CDR3 protein is CASSPGGGSEQYF.

The CDR3: CASSLKQGVYEQYF. This rearrangement joins TRBV7-6 to TRBJ2-7; no DNA is available, so the TRBD1 call from TCRdb remains unchecked. Germline V gives CDR1 SGHVS, CDR2 FNYEAQ. The length of the CDR3 is 14 residues. Based on the CDR3 plus reference TRBV7-6 and TRBJ2-7, the full variable domain is GAGVSQSPRYKVTKRGQDVALRCDPISGHVSLYWYRQALGQGPEFLTYFNYEAQQDKSGLPNDRFSAERPEGSISTLTIQRTEQRDSAMYRCASSLKQGVYEQYFGPGTRLTVT.

The chain uses TRBV7-3 and TRBJ2-5. The germline gives CDR1 SGHTA, CDR2 FQGTGA. The CDR3 runs 12 residues. CDR3 loop: CASSHYGETQYF.

This chain links TRBV7-2 with TRBJ1-4. Germline V gives CDR1 SGHTA, CDR2 FQGNSA. The length of the CDR3 is 15 residues. The CDR3 here is CASSLVSLIGEKLFF. Complete variable domain (other parts from reference TRBV7-2 and TRBJ1-4): GAGVSQSPSNKVTEKGKDVELRCDPISGHTALYWYRQSLGQGLEFLIYFQGNSAPDKSGLPSDRFSAERTGGSVSTLTIQRTQQEDSAVYLCASSLVSLIGEKLFFGSGTQLSVL.

CDR3 sequence: CASILALGTAMGSNQPQHF. The chain carries TRBV7-8 and TRBJ1-5; TCRdb calls TRBD1, which cannot be checked without DNA. Germline V gene sequence: CDR1 SGHVS, CDR2 FQNEAQ. The CDR3 totals 19 residues.